This TCR beta chain was captured by sequencing in a study of blood T cell repertoires in COVID-19. For the study at large: Whether acute or convalescent, the COVID-19 samples came from the United States, Italy and Spain.

This CDR3 has 13 amino acids. The germline gives CDR1 SNHLY, CDR2 FYNNEI. V lost 11 bases, J lost 2 bases, and 12 bases lay in between. Method: immunoSEQ multiplex PCR; TCRdb's copy keeps in-frame clones and lacks some. The profile shows some 210,000 clones, roughly 87% of them singletons. The sample comprised PBMCs or T cells enriched from blood (not recorded which). The chain joins TRBV2 to TRBJ2-2; tentative D call: TRBD2 (6 bases). The source of this sequence is a man between 18 and 35 years old with acute COVID-19. The CDR3 sequence is CASRRENTGELFF. The CDR3 nucleotides are TGTGCCTCACGGCGGGAAAACACCGGGGAGCTGTTTTTT.